This T cell receptor beta chain stems from a study of molecular identifiers for immune sequencing clone quantification. Study at large: Naive CD8 RNA (about 19,000 or 110,000 cells) was divided into five aliquots, with four sequenced. Whole-study results and caveats: Clones above 20 RNA copies contained over 97% of effector molecules but under 1% of naive ones.

Sorted naive CD8 T cells were those defined as CD8+CD4-CCR7+CD45RA+. TCRdb recomputed calls from the PCR reads with MiXCR, one row per CDR3 protein. The sample includes approximately 36,000 distinct CDR3 sequences, approximately 17% of them seen just once. Germline CDR1 and CDR2: SEHNR and FQNEAQ (reference sequence). CDR3 length: 15 amino acids. Trimming cost V 4 bases and J 7 bases, with 20 bases left between them. This clonotype was observed at least ten times. Its antigen is currently unknown. The chain joins TRBV7-9 to TRBJ2-7; D gene uncertain. The material sequenced was naive CD8+ T cells from blood, with Jurkat cell RNA spiked in. Subset reported: FACS-sorted CD8+CD4-CCR7+CD45RA+ naive T cells. The TCR comes from a human donor in good health. Some libraries in this study had Jurkat cell RNA spiked in. The CDR3 sequence: CASSSQKDGRWEQYF. The CDR3 DNA reads as TGTGCCAGCAGCTCTCAAAAGGACGGACGGTGGGAGCAGTACTTC.